A selection of T cell receptor beta chains follows, all from one sample in a study of blood T cell repertoires in COVID-19. This table comes from immunoSEQ multiplex PCR, and its TCRdb copy is limited to in-frame clones, with some not included. The sample consists of fewer than 450,000 clones, 88% of them appearing once. Sequencing was performed on PBMCs or T cells enriched from blood (not recorded which). These receptor sequences come from a woman under 30 who had recovered from COVID-19. CDR3s include the opening cysteine and the closing phenylalanine or tryptophan. A D gene is named only where the DNA matches it firmly. Where a row states a size, it is once, few, many or the class of an expanded clone; other rows omit it.

v_gene	j_gene	d_gene	abundance	CDR3aa	CDR3nt
TRBV6-1	TRBJ2-7	TRBD1	NA	CASSEPGQGDEQYF	TGTGCCAGCAGTGAACCGGGACAGGGAGACGAGCAGTACTTC
TRBV18	TRBJ2-1	NA	NA	CASSPAGYNEQFF	TGTGCCAGCTCACCGGCAGGATACAATGAGCAGTTCTTC
TRBV5-5	TRBJ2-7	NA	NA	CASSFSPGQEQYF	TGTGCCAGCAGCTTCTCTCCAGGGCAAGAGCAGTACTTC
TRBV19	TRBJ1-5	NA	NA	CASSIEGRNQPQHF	TGTGCCAGTAGTATTGAGGGCAGGAATCAGCCCCAGCATTTT
TRBV28	TRBJ1-3	NA	few	CATSGGRKIYSGNTIYF	TGTGCCACCTCCGGAGGGAGGAAAATTTACTCTGGAAACACCATATATTTT
TRBV7-9	TRBJ2-7	TRBD1	NA	CASSLVTGTGEQYF	TGTGCCAGCAGCTTAGTCACCGGGACAGGGGAGCAGTACTTC
TRBV5-5	TRBJ1-2	NA	few	CASSWGVGYTF	TGTGCCAGCAGCTGGGGGGTTGGCTACACCTTC
TRBV30	TRBJ1-2	NA	few	CALMGGGYTF	TGTGCCTTGATGGGGGGTGGCTACACCTTC
TRBV11-3	TRBJ1-1	TRBD1	NA	CASSPGQGNTEAFF	TGTGCCAGCAGCCCGGGACAGGGAAACACTGAAGCTTTCTTT
TRBV3-1/TRBV3-2	TRBJ2-3	TRBD2	NA	CASSQGLAGGIGTDTQYF	TGTGCCAGCAGCCAAGGACTAGCGGGGGGGATCGGCACAGATACGCAGTATTTT
TRBV4-1	TRBJ2-7	NA	NA	CASTQGQSYEEQYF	TGCGCCAGCACCCAGGGACAATCCTACGAAGAGCAGTACTTC
TRBV3-1/TRBV3-2	TRBJ2-3	NA	NA	CASRRDYLSTDTQYF	TGTGCCAGCAGACGCGACTATTTAAGCACAGATACGCAGTATTTT
TRBV30	TRBJ2-6	TRBD1	NA	CASLPGQGLLTGANVLTF	TGTGCCTCCTTACCGGGACAGGGGCTTCTAACTGGGGCCAACGTCCTGACTTTC
TRBV6-5	TRBJ1-1	NA	NA	CASSWARDNTEAFF	TGTGCCAGCAGTTGGGCCAGAGATAACACTGAAGCTTTCTTT
TRBV28	TRBJ2-7	TRBD2	NA	CASRGGGAYEQYF	TGTGCCAGCAGGGGTGGGGGGGCCTACGAGCAGTACTTC
TRBV4-3	TRBJ1-1	NA	NA	CASSQDRGGEATEAFF	TGCGCCAGCAGCCAAGATCGAGGGGGGGAGGCCACTGAAGCTTTCTTT
TRBV14	TRBJ1-1	TRBD1	NA	CASSQGGTANTEAFF	TGTGCCAGCAGCCAAGGAGGGACAGCGAACACTGAAGCTTTCTTT